This is a list of T cell receptor beta chains from one sample in a study of control samples from healthy donors and cancer patients. The data were produced by immunoSEQ multiplex PCR, yet TCRdb's version contains in-frame clones alone and is incomplete. Here the sample spans about 94,000 clones, over 75% being singletons. The specimen was blood. These receptors all stem from a woman aged 18 to 35 in good health. Both conserved end residues are part of each CDR3. The order of the fields is J gene, D gene, V gene, CDR3 protein. A D gene is named only where the DNA matches it firmly.

J gene: TRBJ1-4; D gene: TRBD1; V gene: TRBV19; CDR3 protein: CASSQGTGRGEKLFF
J gene: TRBJ2-5; D gene: TRBD2; V gene: TRBV9; CDR3 protein: CASSTLAGGSETQYF
J gene: TRBJ2-7; D gene: .; V gene: TRBV9; CDR3 protein: CASSANAGTPLNEQYF
J gene: TRBJ2-1; D gene: TRBD1; V gene: TRBV5-1; CDR3 protein: CASSLDRGNRNEQFF
J gene: TRBJ1-1; D gene: .; V gene: TRBV6-5; CDR3 protein: CASIQGGDGTEAFF
J gene: TRBJ1-5; D gene: .; V gene: TRBV7-8; CDR3 protein: CASSLELVQVQPQHF
J gene: TRBJ2-3; D gene: TRBD1; V gene: TRBV5-6; CDR3 protein: CASSLFGTDSTDTQYF
J gene: TRBJ2-1; D gene: TRBD2; V gene: TRBV7-3; CDR3 protein: CASSYGTSGGHYNEQFF
J gene: TRBJ2-4; D gene: TRBD1; V gene: TRBV18; CDR3 protein: CASSPYDRAGDIQYF
J gene: TRBJ2-7; D gene: TRBD2; V gene: TRBV20-1; CDR3 protein: CSASFSGGGTLKYF
J gene: TRBJ2-1; D gene: .; V gene: TRBV6-5; CDR3 protein: CASTRYNEQFF
J gene: TRBJ1-1; D gene: TRBD1; V gene: TRBV10-2; CDR3 protein: CASSEGGRDTEAFF
J gene: TRBJ1-2; D gene: .; V gene: TRBV5-4; CDR3 protein: CASSLGPSGGDHYGYTF
J gene: TRBJ1-5; D gene: .; V gene: TRBV2; CDR3 protein: CASRSGLSNQPQHF
J gene: TRBJ1-5; D gene: TRBD1; V gene: TRBV4-1; CDR3 protein: CASSPPGTGNQPQHF
J gene: TRBJ1-2; D gene: TRBD1; V gene: TRBV3-1/TRBV3-2; CDR3 protein: CASSAGDRGGGYTF
J gene: TRBJ2-7; D gene: .; V gene: TRBV5-1; CDR3 protein: CASSSSGAYEQYF
J gene: TRBJ2-1; D gene: .; V gene: TRBV7-9; CDR3 protein: CASSPTIPLDGEQFF
J gene: TRBJ1-1; D gene: .; V gene: TRBV6-6; CDR3 protein: CASSQGQAPNTEAFF
J gene: TRBJ2-3; D gene: .; V gene: TRBV6-5; CDR3 protein: CASSLDSTDTQYF
J gene: TRBJ1-2; D gene: .; V gene: TRBV4-2; CDR3 protein: CASSATHNRDRGYTF
J gene: TRBJ2-4; D gene: TRBD2; V gene: TRBV5-6; CDR3 protein: CASSLTSGGWDIQYF
J gene: TRBJ2-1; D gene: .; V gene: TRBV19; CDR3 protein: CASRRRAESSYNEQFF
J gene: TRBJ2-1; D gene: .; V gene: TRBV25-1; CDR3 protein: CASSGGFYSYNEQFF
J gene: TRBJ2-7; D gene: .; V gene: TRBV10-3; CDR3 protein: CAISESNTFGYEQYF
J gene: TRBJ1-2; D gene: .; V gene: TRBV5-6; CDR3 protein: CASSPGLLGRVTF
J gene: TRBJ2-3; D gene: .; V gene: TRBV6-4; CDR3 protein: CASSDSVQGPTDTQYF
J gene: TRBJ2-7; D gene: .; V gene: TRBV11-2; CDR3 protein: CASSFMRGVHEQYF
J gene: TRBJ1-2; D gene: .; V gene: TRBV15; CDR3 protein: CATSRVGVSYGYTF
J gene: TRBJ2-3; D gene: .; V gene: TRBV6-5; CDR3 protein: CASSSPGGDTQYF
J gene: TRBJ1-1; D gene: .; V gene: TRBV29-1; CDR3 protein: CSVLNTEAFF
J gene: TRBJ2-7; D gene: .; V gene: TRBV7-2; CDR3 protein: CASSLDYSYEQYF
J gene: TRBJ1-5; D gene: .; V gene: TRBV6-6; CDR3 protein: CASSSPSGADNQPQHF
J gene: TRBJ1-3; D gene: .; V gene: TRBV7-9; CDR3 protein: CASSLQWYWTANSGNTIYF
J gene: TRBJ2-5; D gene: TRBD2; V gene: TRBV5-4; CDR3 protein: CASSEQRGGSPRETQYF
J gene: TRBJ1-2; D gene: .; V gene: TRBV12-2; CDR3 protein: CASRLGFGYTF
J gene: TRBJ1-1; D gene: .; V gene: TRBV2; CDR3 protein: CASSLDRNTEAFF
J gene: TRBJ1-1; D gene: .; V gene: TRBV6-5; CDR3 protein: CASSPVDRMNTEAFF
J gene: TRBJ2-7; D gene: .; V gene: TRBV3-1/TRBV3-2; CDR3 protein: CASSQAYEQYF
J gene: TRBJ1-3; D gene: .; V gene: TRBV6-5; CDR3 protein: CASSYSADSGNTIYF
J gene: TRBJ2-1; D gene: .; V gene: TRBV5-1; CDR3 protein: CASSSLGGSSYNEQFF
J gene: TRBJ2-2; D gene: .; V gene: TRBV3-1/TRBV3-2; CDR3 protein: CASSQGDSNTGELFF
J gene: TRBJ1-3; D gene: .; V gene: TRBV18; CDR3 protein: CASSQLQQKTSGNTIYF
J gene: TRBJ1-1; D gene: .; V gene: TRBV7-3; CDR3 protein: CASSLTVGAEAFF
J gene: TRBJ2-3; D gene: TRBD2; V gene: TRBV5-8; CDR3 protein: CASSFGAGGLGDTQYF
J gene: TRBJ1-4; D gene: .; V gene: TRBV6-5; CDR3 protein: CASSYSAGASDEKLFF
J gene: TRBJ2-3; D gene: .; V gene: TRBV4-1; CDR3 protein: CASSQGIDTQYF
J gene: TRBJ1-2; D gene: .; V gene: TRBV6-1; CDR3 protein: CASSEKTWWVRDGYTF
J gene: TRBJ1-4; D gene: .; V gene: TRBV6-5; CDR3 protein: CASIRVVGDEKLFF
J gene: TRBJ1-6; D gene: .; V gene: TRBV5-1; CDR3 protein: CASRLGVHAGPSPLHF
J gene: TRBJ1-5; D gene: .; V gene: TRBV7-9; CDR3 protein: CASRGQSNQPQHF
J gene: TRBJ2-2; D gene: .; V gene: TRBV4-1; CDR3 protein: CASIGGPGGTGELFF